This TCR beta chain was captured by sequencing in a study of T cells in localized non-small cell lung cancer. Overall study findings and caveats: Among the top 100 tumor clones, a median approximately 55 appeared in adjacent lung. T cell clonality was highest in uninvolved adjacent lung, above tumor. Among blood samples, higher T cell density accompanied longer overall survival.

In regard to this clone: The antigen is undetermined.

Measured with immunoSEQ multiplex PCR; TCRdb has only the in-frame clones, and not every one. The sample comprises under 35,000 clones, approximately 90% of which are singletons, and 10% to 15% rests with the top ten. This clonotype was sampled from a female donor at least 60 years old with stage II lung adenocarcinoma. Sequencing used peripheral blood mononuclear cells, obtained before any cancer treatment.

The CDR3 DNA is TGTGCCAGCAGCCGGACTAGCGGGTCCTACGAGCAGTACTTC. Protein: CASSRTSGSYEQYF. J is TRBJ2-7 and V is TRBV7-2, with 11 positions matching TRBD2. CDR3 length: 14 residues. V trimming: 5 bases; J trimming: 1 base; junction bases outside the gene matches: 1. CDR1 SGHTA and CDR2 FQGNSA come from the germline V gene. Supplemented by reference TRBV7-2 and TRBJ2-7, the full variable domain reads GAGVSQSPSNKVTEKGKDVELRCDPISGHTALYWYRQSLGQGLEFLIYFQGNSAPDKSGLPSDRFSAERTGGSVSTLTIQRTQQEDSAVYLCASSRTSGSYEQYFGPGTRLTVT.